Below, 26 T cell receptor beta chains from the same sample are listed, as sequenced in a study of cytotoxic CD8 clonotypes in ibrutinib-treated CLL. Some clones are missing from TCRdb's copy, which holds only in-frame ones; the method was immunoSEQ multiplex PCR. The sample includes approximately 45,000 clones, about 72% of them seen just once. The sample was PBMCs, taken after 12 months of ibrutinib treatment. The receptors originated from a human donor with chronic lymphocytic leukemia.

The rearrangement uses TRBV7-2 and TRBJ2-2, with 7 bases that match TRBD1. This CDR3 is built from 14 residues. From germline, CDR1 is SGHTA and CDR2 FQGNSA. V gave up 5 bases and J gave up 6 bases; unmatched junction bases: 6. CDR3 DNA: TGTGCCAGCAGCCCGGGGACAGTCTCCGGGGAGCTGTTTTTT. Translating gives CASSPGTVSGELFF.

V gene TRBV11-2 combines with J gene TRBJ2-7, with 8 bases aligning to TRBD2. J gave up 5 bases and V 3 bases, and 9 bases lay outside the gene matches. Germline CDR1 and CDR2: SGHAT and FQNNGV. The CDR3 runs to 15 residues. The CDR3: CASSFSSGSGDEQYF. The CDR3 DNA is TGTGCCAGCAGCTTTTCAAGCGGGAGCGGAGACGAGCAGTACTTC.

As regards this clone: Other DNA sequences from this sample encode an identical CDR3 as well. The gene calls are TRBV5-6 and TRBJ2-7; D is unclear. The V gene lost 0 bases and the J gene lost 6 bases, with 10 bases spanning the gap. This CDR3 is 13 amino acids long. CDR1 is SGHDT, CDR2 YYEEEE, per germline. CDR3 nucleotides: TGTGCCAGCAGCTTGGTAGGGCAACGCGAGCAGTACTTC. Its protein is CASSLVGQREQYF. The variable domain in full, completed from reference TRBV5-6 and TRBJ2-7, reads DAGVTQSPTHLIKTRGQQVTLRCSPKSGHDTVSWYQQALGQGPQFIFQYYEEEERQRGNFPDRFSGHQFPNYSSELNVNALLLGDSALYLCASSLVGQREQYFGPGTRLTVT.

The chain is built from TRBV19 and TRBJ2-6; D is unresolved. The CDR3 extends over 12 amino acids. Deletions cut 11 bases from V and 0 bases from J, with 5 bases between. Germline values: CDR1 LNHDA, CDR2 SQIVND (reference sequence). CDR3 DNA: TGTGCCGGCGGCTCTGGGGCCAACGTCCTGACTTTC. Translated, it gives CAGGSGANVLTF.

This clone was counted a few times. V and J are TRBV25-1 and TRBJ1-1, with D perhaps TRBD1 (5 bases). The CDR3 covers 13 residues. Trimming left V 8 bases short and J 4 bases short, with 14 bases between. CDR1 is MGHDK and CDR2 is SYGVNS in the germline V gene. In DNA form, the CDR3 reads TGTGCCAGCGGGACCTTAGCTCCCACTGAAGCTTTCTTT. Its translation: CASGTLAPTEAFF.

The gene calls are TRBV27 and TRBJ1-2; a weak D match, TRBD1 (5 bases). The V end lost 3 bases, the J end lost 1 base, and 6 bases lay between the germline ends. Looked up from germline, CDR1 is MNHEY and CDR2 is SMNVEV (reference sequence). The CDR3 contains 13 residues. For the CDR3, the DNA is TGTGCCAGCAGTTTTCAGGGTAACTATGGCTACACCTTC. This sequence encodes CASSFQGNYGYTF.

This rearrangement joins TRBV19 to TRBJ1-5, with a tentative D call TRBD1 (6 bases). The V gene's germline CDR1 is LNHDA and CDR2 SQIVND (reference sequence). V lost 2 bases, J lost 11 bases, and 16 bases lay in between. This CDR3 is 14 amino acids long. The CDR3 protein is CASSILAGVRSQHF. The CDR3 DNA is TGTGCCAGTAGTATATTGGCAGGGGTCAGGTCCCAGCATTTT.

The chain carries TRBV6-1 and TRBJ1-2, with no clear D. Germline V gives CDR1 MNHNS, CDR2 SASEGT. The ends were cut back, 1 base at V and 6 bases at J, with 3 bases in the middle. The CDR3 runs 11 residues. CDR3 DNA: TGTGCCAGCAGTGAAGGGGATGGCTACACCTTC. This translates into CASSEGDGYTF.

The V call is TRBV2, the J call TRBJ2-5, with D possibly being TRBD1 (6 bases). Germline lookup yields CDR1 SNHLY and CDR2 FYNNEI. The CDR3 loop spans 14 amino acids. With 2 bases removed from V and 1 base from J, the gap between germline ends came to 8 bases. The CDR3 sequence is CASSEKTGQETQYF. CDR3 sequence (DNA): TGTGCCAGCAGTGAAAAGACAGGCCAAGAGACCCAGTACTTC.

This clone appeared once. The rearrangement joins TRBV2 to TRBJ2-3, with 12 nucleotides matching TRBD2. This CDR3 comprises 16 residues. The germline CDR1 and CDR2 sequences are SNHLY and FYNNEI. With V trimmed by 7 bases and J by 6 bases, 11 bases remained unmatched. The CDR3 loop reads CASNRGLAGGRDTQYF. The CDR3 region has the DNA TGTGCCAGCAATCGAGGGCTAGCGGGAGGGCGGGATACGCAGTATTTT.

This clone was seen once. The gene calls are TRBV6-5 and TRBJ2-3; TRBD2 matches 8 bases. The CDR3 totals 15 residues. Germline CDR1 reads MNHEY; CDR2 reads SVGAGI. Trimming took 6 bases from V and 0 from J; bases not matched to a gene: 5. CDR3 bases: TGTGCCAGCAGAGGACTAGCTCCTAGCACAGATACGCAGTATTTT. This encodes CASRGLAPSTDTQYF.

The chain is built from TRBV15 and TRBJ2-1; 9 bases fit TRBD2. The V gene's germline CDR1 is LNHNV and CDR2 YYDKDF (reference sequence). This CDR3 spans 15 amino acids. The V segment lost 0 bases and the J segment 6 bases; nucleotides outside the gene matches: 3. The CDR3 DNA follows: TGTGCCACCAGCAGAGATAGCGGGAGTTTCAATGAGCAGTTCTTC. Its protein is CATSRDSGSFNEQFF.

This clone was observed once. The chain recombines TRBV6-6 with TRBJ1-2, with D unclear. This CDR3 spans 13 amino acids. Germline CDR1 and CDR2: MNHNY and SVGAGI (reference sequence). V gave up 3 bases and J gave up 0 bases, with 5 bases separating them. CDR3 region: CASSYGPNYGYTF. The CDR3 DNA is TGTGCCAGCAGTTATGGCCCTAACTATGGCTACACCTTC.

This clone was observed a single time. This chain links TRBV28 with TRBJ2-1; D possibly corresponds to TRBD2 (6 bases). From germline, CDR1 is MDHEN and CDR2 SYDVKM. Trimming left V 7 bases short and J 2 bases short, with 18 bases between. This CDR3 contains 16 residues. The DNA of the CDR3 is TGTGCCAGCATCCTAGGGGTCGGGAGAGCCTACAATGAGCAGTTCTTC. It is translated as CASILGVGRAYNEQFF.

A word on this clone: The germline gene is not matched at one end of the junction; a read error may be the cause. The rearrangement joins TRBV27 to TRBJ1-5, with D possibly being TRBD1 (6 bases). Germline V CDR1 and CDR2: MNHEY, SMNVEV (reference sequence). This CDR3 has 12 amino acids. The CDR3 is CASSVSGEPQHF. For the CDR3, the DNA is TGTGCCAGCAGTGTATCAGGGGAGCCCCAGCATTTT.

This chain joins TRBV5-6 and TRBJ1-5, with D possibly TRBD1 on 5 matching bases. Germline loops: CDR1 SGHDT, CDR2 YYEEEE. Deletions cut 3 bases from V and 7 bases from J, with 11 bases between. The length of the CDR3 is 13 residues. CDR3: CASSSRRDQPQHF. In DNA form, the CDR3 reads TGTGCCAGCAGCTCGCGGAGGGACCAGCCCCAGCATTTT.

This clone was detected only once. The CDR3 DNA reads as TGTGCCAGCAGCTTAGGCCCCCCGAGGGGGCTGGCCAAAAACATTCAGTACTTC. This gives the protein CASSLGPPRGLAKNIQYF. The chain employs TRBV7-6 and TRBJ2-4; the match to TRBD1 covers 7 bases. The CDR3 loop spans 18 amino acids. The V gene's germline CDR1 is SGHVS and CDR2 FNYEAQ. Losses at the gene ends were 1 base for V and 1 base for J; bases not matched to a gene: 10.

CDR3 region: CASSPPNREDEKLFF. The CDR3 bases are TGTGCCAGCTCACCACCGAACAGGGAGGATGAAAAACTGTTTTTT. The rearrangement joins TRBV18 to TRBJ1-4; D perhaps matches TRBD1 (6 bases). Germline V gene lookup returns CDR1 KGHSH and CDR2 LQKENI. Trimming stripped 0 bases from V and 6 bases from J, with 11 bases between. The CDR3 is 15 residues long. The whole variable domain, remainder taken from reference TRBV18 and TRBJ1-4, is NAGVMQNPRHLVRRRGQEARLRCSPMKGHSHVYWYRQLPEEGLKFMVYLQKENIIDESGMPKERFSAEFPKEGPSILRIQQVVRGDSAAYFCASSPPNREDEKLFFGSGTQLSVL.

The CDR3 region has the DNA TGTGCCAGCAGCCCATTAGCGGGACAATCCTACGAGCAGTACTTC. It is translated as CASSPLAGQSYEQYF. The chain carries TRBV7-6 and TRBJ2-7; 8 bases match TRBD2. The CDR3 spans 15 residues. Germline values: CDR1 SGHVS, CDR2 FNYEAQ. The V and J ends lost 5 bases and 1 base, in that order; junction bases with no gene match: 7.

J is TRBJ2-3 and V is TRBV2; TRBD2 might be the D (5 bases). V lost 6 bases and J lost 5, with 12 bases in between. CDR1 SNHLY and CDR2 FYNNEI come from the germline V gene. The CDR3 covers 13 residues. CDR3 in DNA: TGTGCCAGCAGCCGAATGGGGAGAGATACGCAGTATTTT. Residues: CASSRMGRDTQYF.

In this sample, this clone turned up a few times. J is TRBJ2-1 and V is TRBV2; possibly TRBD2 for D (6 bases). The V gene's germline CDR1 is SNHLY and CDR2 FYNNEI. V lost 7 bases and J 7 bases, leaving 20 bases between the germline ends. This CDR3 is built from 15 residues. CDR3 protein: CASNFGSLSGNEQFF. CDR3 coding DNA: TGTGCCAGCAATTTCGGGAGCTTGTCAGGGAATGAGCAGTTCTTC.

This rearrangement joins TRBV12-5 to TRBJ1-5; 12 nucleotides match TRBD1. The CDR3 runs 19 residues. The ends lost 0 bases at V and 3 bases at J; junction bases unmatched: 9. Germline CDR1 reads LGHNT; CDR2 reads FRNRAP. The CDR3 sequence is CASGLVQGTGGLNNQPQHF. In DNA form, the CDR3 reads TGTGCTAGTGGTTTGGTACAGGGGACAGGGGGCTTGAACAATCAGCCCCAGCATTTT.

This chain uses TRBV29-1 with TRBJ2-1; D might be TRBD1 (5 bases). Germline V gives CDR1 SQVTM, CDR2 ANQGSEA. The CDR3 has 13 residues. The germline V and J ends were trimmed by 2 bases and 2 bases, with 7 bases remaining between them. CDR3 residues: CSVERRAYNEQFF. Here the CDR3 DNA reads TGCAGCGTTGAACGCAGGGCCTACAATGAGCAGTTCTTC.

A few counts support this clone. V and J are TRBV15 and TRBJ1-4, with D perhaps TRBD1 (5 bases). The CDR3 contains 15 residues. Trimming left V 0 bases short and J 3 bases short, with 8 bases between. Germline CDR1 LNHNV, CDR2 YYDKDF (reference sequence). The CDR3 spells CATSRDRQPNEKLFF. CDR3 bases: TGTGCCACCAGCAGAGATCGACAGCCTAATGAAAAACTGTTTTTT.

The rearrangement uses TRBV7-2 and TRBJ2-3; D unresolved. The length of the CDR3 is 12 residues. Trimming removed 6 bases from V and 2 bases from J, with 6 bases in between. Germline CDR1 SGHTA, CDR2 FQGNSA. CDR3 in DNA: TGTGCCAGCAGACGGTTCACAGATACGCAGTATTTT. Protein product: CASRRFTDTQYF. The complete variable domain, with remaining parts taken from reference TRBV7-2 and TRBJ2-3, reads GAGVSQSPSNKVTEKGKDVELRCDPISGHTALYWYRQSLGQGLEFLIYFQGNSAPDKSGLPSDRFSAERTGGSVSTLTIQRTQQEDSAVYLCASRRFTDTQYFGPGTRLTVL.

The rearrangement links TRBV6-1 to TRBJ1-3; D gene uncertain. From germline, CDR1 is MNHNS and CDR2 SASEGT. The CDR3 is made up of 12 amino acids. V lost 4 bases and J 4 bases, leaving 5 bases between the germline ends. The CDR3 nucleotides are TGTGCCAGCAGTGCCCAGGGAAACACCATATATTTT. Protein product: CASSAQGNTIYF.